Below, 23 T cell receptor beta chains from the same sample are listed, as sequenced in a study of blood T cell repertoires in COVID-19. Repertoires were generated with immunoSEQ multiplex PCR, while TCRdb's copy carries only in-frame clones and drops some. The table includes under 250,000 clones, 80% to 95% detected once. The sequenced material came from peripheral blood. The receptors derive from a man aged 60-69 years with COVID-19, enrolled during active disease.

The CDR3 DNA is TGTGCCAGCAGCTTTTCATCCGGGACAGGGGCCCACGAGCAGTACTTC. Translation gives CASSFSSGTGAHEQYF. J is TRBJ2-7 and V is TRBV28, with 10 bases matching TRBD1. The CDR3 spans 16 residues. The germline CDR1 and CDR2 sequences are MDHEN and SYDVKM. The V gene end was trimmed by 6 bases and the J gene end by 5 bases; junction bases not matched to a gene: 13.

The rearrangement uses TRBV28 and TRBJ2-7; tentative D call: TRBD2 (5 bases). V lost 2 bases and J lost 5, with 7 bases in between. The CDR3 totals 12 residues. The germline V gene has CDR1 MDHEN and CDR2 SYDVKM. CDR3 in amino acids: CASSLRENEQYF. In DNA, the CDR3 is TGTGCCAGCAGTTTAAGGGAGAACGAGCAGTACTTC.

The chain combines TRBV7-2 with TRBJ2-3; TRBD2 agrees at 8 bases. This CDR3 is built from 15 residues. J lost 7 bases, V lost 5 bases, and 11 bases had no gene match. Germline loops: CDR1 SGHTA, CDR2 FQGNSA. The CDR3 DNA follows: TGTGCCAGCAGCCCCGGGGGGGCCTTACGGAATACGCAGTATTTT. As protein: CASSPGGALRNTQYF.

The chain joins TRBV28 to TRBJ1-1; maybe TRBD1 (5 bases). The CDR3 length is 16 residues. Germline CDR1 MDHEN, CDR2 SYDVKM. The V and J ends lost 2 bases and 2 bases respectively, with 15 bases between them. The DNA of the CDR3 is TGTGCCAGCAGTTTAACCCGACAGATTCTAAACACTGAAGCTTTCTTT. Protein: CASSLTRQILNTEAFF. Full variable domain (missing parts from reference TRBV28 and TRBJ1-1): DVKVTQSSRYLVKRTGEKVFLECVQDMDHENMFWYRQDPGLGLRLIYFSYDVKMKEKGDIPEGYSVSREKKERFSLILESASTNQTSMYLCASSLTRQILNTEAFFGQGTRLTVV.

The chain employs TRBV19 and TRBJ1-3; 8 positions match TRBD1. From germline, CDR1 is LNHDA and CDR2 SQIVND (reference sequence). Trimming took 5 bases from V and 0 from J; bases not matched to a gene: 9. The CDR3 runs to 17 residues. The CDR3 protein is CASSGPTGASSGNTIYF. CDR3 sequence (DNA): TGTGCCAGTAGTGGGCCGACAGGGGCCTCCTCTGGAAACACCATATATTTT.

The chain links TRBV24-1 to TRBJ2-1; 14 nucleotides align to TRBD2. With 10 bases clipped from V and 8 bases from J, the junction kept 15 bases outside the gene matches. The CDR3 is 17 residues long. In germline, CDR1 is KGHDR, CDR2 SFDVKD. For the CDR3, the DNA is TGTGCCACTTCAGGGGCAACCGGGACTAGCGGGAGTGATGAGCAGTTCTTC. Translation: CATSGATGTSGSDEQFF.

J is TRBJ2-3 and V is TRBV7-8, with 7 positions matching TRBD1. Losses at the gene ends were 5 bases for V and 4 bases for J; bases not matched to a gene: 6. Germline values: CDR1 SGHVS, CDR2 FQNEAQ. The CDR3 is 14 amino acids. The CDR3 loop is CASSRDRESDTQYF. DNA of the CDR3: TGTGCCAGCAGCCGAGACAGGGAATCAGATACGCAGTATTTT.

The V gene is TRBV29-1, the J gene TRBJ2-1, with 7 bases lining up with TRBD1. After removal of 7 bases from V and 4 bases from J, the junction contained 7 bases not matched to a gene. Germline CDR1 reads SQVTM; CDR2 reads ANQGSEA. The CDR3 runs to 13 residues. CDR3 nucleotide sequence: TGCAGCGCTGAGGGGACAGCATACAATGAGCAGTTCTTC. Its protein product is CSAEGTAYNEQFF.

This chain links TRBV27 with TRBJ1-6, with D possibly matching TRBD1 (6 bases). CDR3 size: 13 residues. The V end was cut by 4 bases, the J end by 9 bases, with 10 bases between. The V gene's germline CDR1 is MNHEY and CDR2 SMNVEV (reference sequence). CDR3 sequence reads: CASSSPGASPLHF. CDR3 sequence (DNA): TGTGCCAGCAGTTCACCAGGGGCTTCACCCCTCCACTTT.

About this clone itself: This sample includes further DNA sequences coding for the same CDR3. The chain uses TRBV3-1 (or the pseudogene TRBV3-2) and TRBJ2-7; no firm D call. This CDR3 is built from 12 residues. V lost 1 base, J lost 4 bases, and 5 bases lay in between. Germline CDR1 is LGHDT and CDR2 is YNNKEL (reference sequence). The CDR3 sequence is CASSQGLYEQYF. Here the CDR3 DNA reads TGTGCCAGCAGCCAAGGCCTATACGAGCAGTACTTC.

V usage is TRBV3-1 (or the pseudogene TRBV3-2) and J usage is TRBJ1-5, with TRBD1 matching 9 bases. Germline values: CDR1 LGHDT, CDR2 YNNKEL (reference sequence). CDR3 length equals 13 residues. J was trimmed by 6 bases and V by 6 bases; bases with no gene match: 3. CDR3 protein: CASSWDRAQPQHF. Here the CDR3 DNA reads TGTGCCAGCAGTTGGGACAGGGCTCAGCCCCAGCATTTT.

This chain joins TRBV2 and TRBJ1-2, with TRBD1 matching over 7 bases. Germline V lookup: CDR1 SNHLY, CDR2 FYNNEI. The CDR3 is 14 amino acids. Unmatched junction bases numbered 3, after V lost 2 bases and J lost 3 bases. The CDR3, as DNA: TGTGCCAGCAGTGAACTAAGGGGGCACTATGGCTACACCTTC. It translates to CASSELRGHYGYTF.

The gene calls are TRBV28 and TRBJ1-1; 8 nucleotides align to TRBD1. Germline values: CDR1 MDHEN, CDR2 SYDVKM. V gave up 5 bases and J gave up 10 bases; unmatched junction bases: 9. This CDR3 region has 13 residues. The chain's CDR3 is CASSIPLQGGAFF. Here the CDR3 DNA reads TGTGCCAGCAGTATCCCCTTACAGGGGGGAGCTTTCTTT.

J is TRBJ1-1 and V is TRBV30; maybe TRBD1 (6 bases). This CDR3 is 19 amino acids long. V gave up 2 bases and J gave up 0 bases, with 25 bases separating them. Germline values: CDR1 GTSNPN, CDR2 SVGIG (reference sequence). Here the CDR3 reads CAWSHLRGRWTGMNTEAFF. The CDR3 DNA sequence: TGTGCCTGGAGTCACCTCAGGGGAAGGTGGACCGGGATGAACACTGAAGCTTTCTTT.

The V and J genes are TRBV2 and TRBJ2-3; TRBD2 matches at 8 bases. The CDR3 spans 15 residues. Trimming removed 7 bases from V and 4 bases from J; junction bases left unmatched: 10. Germline CDR1 reads SNHLY; CDR2 reads FYNNEI. In DNA form, the CDR3 reads TGTGCCAGCAACCAGCGGGAGTTGCTAGCAGATACGCAGTATTTT. Its protein is CASNQRELLADTQYF.

J is TRBJ2-1 and V is TRBV4-2; maybe TRBD2 (7 bases). The V and J ends lost 4 bases and 6 bases respectively, with 19 bases between them. The germline gives CDR1 LGHNA, CDR2 YNFKEQ. The CDR3 spans 16 residues. The CDR3 reads CASSPAWGGQVNEQFF. The CDR3 DNA sequence: TGTGCCAGCAGCCCAGCTTGGGGGGGCCAAGTCAATGAGCAGTTCTTC.

V usage is TRBV5-1 and J usage is TRBJ2-5; 12 bases agree with TRBD1. This CDR3 comprises 16 residues. Germline trimming cut 4 bases from V and 4 bases from J; bases unmatched to any gene: 8. Per the germline V gene, CDR1 is SGHRS and CDR2 is YFSETQ. The CDR3 bases are TGCGCCAGCAGCCCCGGGGGACAGGGGGCTGGAGAGACCCAGTACTTC. Protein sequence: CASSPGGQGAGETQYF.

The chain employs TRBV30 and TRBJ2-1; 10 bases align to TRBD2. The CDR3 extends over 13 amino acids. Germline V gene sequence: CDR1 GTSNPN, CDR2 SVGIG (reference sequence). Losses at the gene ends were 2 bases for V and 10 bases for J; bases not matched to a gene: 5. In DNA form, the CDR3 reads TGTGCCTGGAGTTTGACGACTAGCGGGGAGCAGTTCTTC. It codes for CAWSLTTSGEQFF.

The V call is TRBV15, the J call TRBJ1-5; 12 positions match TRBD1. The germline gives CDR1 LNHNV, CDR2 YYDKDF (reference sequence). The J segment lost 0 bases and the V segment lost 1 base, leaving 7 bases of the junction unmatched. The CDR3 is 19 residues long. The DNA of the CDR3 is TGTGCCACCAGCAGAGCTGGGGGACAGGGGGCGTTTAGCAATCAGCCCCAGCATTTT. This encodes CATSRAGGQGAFSNQPQHF.

This rearrangement joins TRBV6-2 or TRBV6-3 to TRBJ2-1; tentatively, D is TRBD2 (6 bases). The CDR3 is 14 amino acids. Trimming stripped 5 bases from V and 4 bases from J, with 12 bases between. From germline, CDR1 is MNHEY and CDR2 SVGEGT. CDR3 nucleotides: TGTGCCAGCAGTAGTGTACTAGCTTACAATGAGCAGTTCTTC. It encodes CASSSVLAYNEQFF.

The chain recombines TRBV5-1 with TRBJ2-5; possible D gene TRBD1, 6 bases. Trimming left V 4 bases short and J 6 bases short, with 16 bases between. Germline V lookup: CDR1 SGHRS, CDR2 YFSETQ. CDR3 size: 14 residues. As DNA, the CDR3 is TGCGCCAGCAGCCGCGAGACAGGCAGAAAGACCCAGTACTTC. Translated, it gives CASSRETGRKTQYF.

The chain employs TRBV18 and TRBJ2-7; D perhaps matches TRBD1 (6 bases). The CDR3 loop spans 14 amino acids. V lost 5 bases and J 3 bases, leaving 14 bases between the germline ends. The germline CDR1 and CDR2 sequences are KGHSH and LQKENI. This CDR3 reads CASSSRDTVYEQYF. DNA of the CDR3: TGTGCCAGCTCATCCCGGGACACTGTCTACGAGCAGTACTTC.

This clone showed up just a few times. V gene TRBV3-1 (or the pseudogene TRBV3-2) combines with J gene TRBJ2-3, with TRBD2 identical over 8 bases. Germline assignment: CDR1 LGHDT and CDR2 YNNKEL (reference sequence). The CDR3 has 15 amino acids. With 4 bases clipped from V and 6 bases from J, the junction kept 9 bases outside the gene matches. DNA of the CDR3: TGTGCCAGCAGCCCCTCCACGGGGGGGTCTGATACGCAGTATTTT. This translates into CASSPSTGGSDTQYF.